This T cell receptor beta chain came from a study of blood T cell repertoires in COVID-19 (dated by TCRdb to 2020 to 2022). With regard to the full study: Collaborator samples came from the United States, Italy and Spain and covered acute and convalescent phases of COVID-19. The material from the prospective study consisted of cDNA or gDNA derived from T cells, B-cell-depleted T cells, or PBMCs. Deeply sampled blood TCRbeta repertoires from subjects exposed to, actively infected with, or recovered from COVID-19 were included in the dataset. The repertoires were released in a freely available public database meant as a resource for research on the immune response to SARS-CoV-2. The samples were drawn from two sources: the first 160 participants of the ongoing ImmuneRACE study, and 950 to 1,500 subjects contributed by 6 global collaborators. The sample metadata nearly always contained a de-identified subject ID, COVID-19 status, age in years and sex. Where available, HLA class I and class II types were obtained from metadata supplied by the sample provider rather than from assay-based typing. The study at large found these results: The amount of clinical and demographic metadata varied by source and participant and was provided uncurated.

Collaborating institutions collected whole blood in K2EDTA tubes following their own protocols. For TCRbeta analysis, collaborators shipped samples in one of three forms: frozen whole blood, isolated PBMCs, or DNA extracted from either of those sample types. V loses 6 bases of germline sequence and J loses 0 bases, and the interval between the two ends is 13 bases. The cysteine opens and the phenylalanine closes a CDR3 of 15 amino acids. Only the CDR3 region is kept as DNA, spanning 45 bases read in frame from base 1. The germline V gene specifies MNHEY as CDR1 and SVGAGI as CDR2. About this clone: It has no known antigen specificity. Base quality data are lacking; no much larger clone is found one base away.

TCRbeta CDR3 regions were amplified from genomic DNA by means of the immunoSEQ Assay, a bias-controlled multiplex PCR. In the source study's methods: The number of nucleated cells in each sample was estimated from the amplification of reference gene primers within the assay. To quantify the absolute abundance of each unique TCRbeta CDR3 rearrangement, sequence reads were collapsed and filtered. Productive Simpson clonality was computed per sample as the square root of Simpson's diversity index over productive rearrangements. Entries here come from immuneACCESS through TCRdb and include only in-frame sequences with V and J called. Some clones fail to appear in such tables; in the studies checked, an unresolved V gene covers under half of the shortfall, and the cause of the remainder is unknown. The D gene and trimming were derived from the DNA, and the V and J assignments and clone size from that table. The sample includes some 70,000 clones, with approximately 83% observed a single time. Clones ranked in the top ten supply more than 1.4% of the sample.

This TCR came from a woman aged 55 to 70 with acute or convalescent COVID-19. Sequenced input: peripheral blood. The rearranged chain carries TRBV6-5 and TRBJ2-3, with TRBD2 as a weak D call on 6 bases. The nucleotides read TGTGCCAGCAGCGAGACTAGGGCTAGCACAGATACGCAGTATTTT. Its coded protein is CASSETRASTDTQYF.